Here is one T cell receptor beta chain with its context. Germline CDR1 ENHRY, CDR2 SYGVKD. CDR3 length equals 15 residues. J was trimmed by 9 bases and V by 0 bases; bases with no gene match: 10. Seattle patient enrollment occurred during active infection, with longitudinal follow-up thereafter. Original handling: Amplified reference gene primers provided the basis for estimating nucleated cell counts. Assay used: immunoSEQ multiplex PCR; TCRdb lists only in-frame clones, some missing. V and J calls and clone size come straight from that table; D and trimming were deduced from the DNA. The data hold roughly 60,000 clones, with around 80% observed a single time. The data originate from a study of blood T cell repertoires in COVID-19. For the study at large: Samples taken during acute and convalescent COVID-19 were collected in the United States, Italy and Spain.

The chain couples TRBV10-3 to TRBJ2-7; 8 bases are shared with TRBD1. The specimen sequenced was peripheral blood. The clonotype was recovered from a man younger than 45 with COVID-19, enrolled during active disease. This CDR3 reads CAISESRGQVGWQYF. The CDR3 bases are TGTGCCATCAGTGAGTCAAGGGGACAGGTGGGTTGGCAGTACTTC.